This is a list of T cell receptor beta chains from one sample in a study of cytomegalovirus exposure and HLA in healthy donors. The table came from immunoSEQ multiplex PCR; TCRdb's copy has only in-frame clones and leaves some out. The table shows more than 110,000 clones, with 75% to 80% occurring only once. Input material: PBMCs. The receptors were gathered from a male donor in good health and CMV-seronegative. Both conserved end residues are part of each CDR3. The order of the fields is D gene, V gene, J gene, clone size, CDR3 protein, CDR3 DNA. D genes are given only for firm matches. For some rows the clone size is stated as once, few or many, or as a class when expanded; others skip it.

>-|TRBV18|TRBJ2-7|-
CASSPTPGLSSYEQYF
TGTGCCAGCTCACCAACCCCGGGACTGAGCTCCTACGAGCAGTACTTC
>-|TRBV5-5|TRBJ2-1|few
CASSPPGKPYNEQFF
TGTGCCAGCAGCCCGCCAGGGAAACCATACAATGAGCAGTTCTTC
>TRBD1|TRBV5-1|TRBJ2-7|once
CASSLASPGQGIYEQYF
TGCGCCAGCAGCTTGGCATCCCCGGGACAGGGTATCTACGAGCAGTACTTC
>-|TRBV19|TRBJ2-1|once
CASSHGLPPYNEQFF
TGTGCCAGTAGCCATGGACTGCCCCCCTACAATGAGCAGTTCTTC
>-|TRBV7-9|TRBJ2-4|-
CASGAEAKNIQYF
TGTGCCAGCGGTGCGGAAGCCAAAAACATTCAGTACTTC
>-|TRBV7-3|TRBJ2-3|-
CASSLIAGDTQYF
TGTGCCAGCAGCTTAATTGCCGGAGATACGCAGTATTTT
>TRBD2|TRBV6-1|TRBJ2-2|-
CASSAETSGGYTGELFF
TGTGCCAGCAGTGCAGAGACTAGCGGGGGGTACACCGGGGAGCTGTTTTTT
>TRBD2|TRBV2|TRBJ2-3|-
CASSPGTSDTDTQYF
TGTGCCAGCAGCCCTGGGACTAGCGACACAGATACGCAGTATTTT
>TRBD1|TRBV19|TRBJ1-1|few
CASSSTGGRTEAFF
TGTGCCAGTAGTTCGACAGGGGGAAGAACTGAAGCTTTCTTT
>TRBD2|TRBV11-1|TRBJ2-2|-
CASSQTSGRARGELFF
TGTGCCAGCAGCCAAACTAGCGGGAGGGCCCGAGGGGAGCTGTTTTTT
>TRBD2|TRBV7-2|TRBJ2-3|few
CASSPGLAAGTDTQYF
TGTGCCAGCAGCCCCGGACTAGCGGCGGGCACAGATACGCAGTATTTT
>-|TRBV7-2|TRBJ1-5|-
CASSLEGASQPQHF
TGTGCCAGCAGCTTAGAAGGGGCGAGTCAGCCCCAGCATTTT
>-|TRBV6-5|TRBJ1-5|-
CASSPDSGNQPQHF
TGTGCCAGCAGCCCCGACTCTGGCAATCAGCCCCAGCATTTT
>-|TRBV4-3|TRBJ2-1|-
CASSQDPLTGLPYNEQFF
TGCGCCAGCAGCCAAGATCCCCTCACAGGGCTCCCTTACAATGAGCAGTTCTTC
>TRBD2|TRBV7-2|TRBJ2-7|-
CASRSGLGGSSYEQYF
TGTGCCAGCAGATCCGGTTTGGGCGGGAGTTCCTACGAGCAGTACTTC
>-|TRBV11-2|TRBJ2-1|-
CASSLIQGPGEQFF
TGTGCCAGCAGCTTAATACAGGGCCCCGGTGAGCAGTTCTTC
>TRBD2|TRBV4-2|TRBJ2-2|-
CASSQGLVGLAGGQGTGELFF
TGTGCCAGCAGCCAAGGATTGGTAGGACTAGCGGGGGGGCAGGGCACCGGGGAGCTGTTTTTT
>-|TRBV30|TRBJ2-7|-
CAWCREPADEQYF
TGTGCCTGGTGTCGGGAACCCGCGGACGAGCAGTACTTC
>-|TRBV2|TRBJ1-2|once
CASGRGAPPDGYTF
TGTGCCAGCGGACGCGGGGCCCCCCCGGATGGCTACACCTTC
>-|TRBV30|TRBJ2-1|-
CAWQPGNEQFF
TGTGCCTGGCAACCGGGGAATGAGCAGTTCTTC
>TRBD1|TRBV7-3|TRBJ2-2|-
CASSSGDRGAGELFF
TGTGCCAGCAGCTCTGGGGACAGGGGAGCCGGGGAGCTGTTTTTT
>TRBD1|TRBV7-9|TRBJ2-3|-
CASSSRTGTDTQYF
TGTGCCAGCAGCTCCCGGACAGGGACAGATACGCAGTATTTT
>TRBD2|TRBV19|TRBJ2-2|once
CASSNSPGLVSPGELFF
TGTGCCAGTAGTAATTCCCCGGGACTAGTTAGTCCCGGGGAGCTGTTTTTT
>-|TRBV10-2|TRBJ2-1|-
CASTLAGGLGEQFF
TGCGCCAGCACCCTAGCAGGGGGGTTAGGCGAGCAGTTCTTC
>TRBD2|TRBV4-2|TRBJ2-5|-
CASSPRTLAAEETQYF
TGTGCCAGCAGCCCACGGACCCTAGCGGCTGAGGAGACCCAGTACTTC
>TRBD2|TRBV6-5|TRBJ2-7|-
CASSYSSGYSYEQYF
TGTGCCAGCAGTTACTCTAGCGGGTACTCCTACGAGCAGTACTTC
>-|TRBV5-4|TRBJ2-5|-
CASSLAGSVQETQYF
TGTGCCAGCAGCTTGGCAGGATCGGTGCAAGAGACCCAGTACTTC
>-|TRBV11-2|TRBJ2-1|-
CASSPRRAAGTVYNEQFF
TGTGCCAGCAGCCCTCGAAGGGCGGCGGGGACCGTCTACAATGAGCAGTTCTTC
>-|TRBV4-1|TRBJ1-5|-
CASSQDGQFSNQPQHF
TGCGCCAGCAGCCAAGATGGACAGTTTAGCAATCAGCCCCAGCATTTT
>-|TRBV6-5|TRBJ1-4|-
CASRSGTPMGEKLFF
TGTGCCAGCAGAAGCGGGACCCCAATGGGTGAAAAACTGTTTTTT
>-|TRBV5-1|TRBJ2-2|-
CASSLVPGMNTGELFF
TGCGCCAGCAGCTTGGTTCCGGGGATGAACACCGGGGAGCTGTTTTTT
>TRBD1|TRBV4-2|TRBJ2-7|-
CASSQGLSDRGEQYF
TGTGCCAGCAGCCAAGGCCTTTCCGACAGGGGCGAGCAGTACTTC
>-|TRBV15|TRBJ2-3|-
CFWGGGGTDTQYF
TGTTTTTGGGGGGGCGGGGGCACAGATACGCAGTATTTT
>-|TRBV7-9|TRBJ1-2|-
CASSLPQGTYGYTF
TGTGCCAGCAGCTTACCGCAGGGGACCTATGGCTACACCTTC
>-|TRBV9|TRBJ2-7|-
CASSAGGGNSYEQYF
TGTGCCAGCAGCGCGGGGGGCGGGAACTCCTACGAGCAGTACTTC
>-|TRBV9|TRBJ1-1|few
CASSVYRDTEAFF
TGTGCCAGCAGCGTATACAGGGACACTGAAGCTTTCTTT
>-|TRBV11-3|TRBJ1-4|-
CASSFVKGRGEKLFF
TGTGCCAGCAGCTTTGTTAAGGGGAGGGGGGAAAAACTGTTTTTT
>TRBD1|TRBV28|TRBJ2-6|few
CASSETRDSRSGANVLTF
TGTGCCAGCAGTGAAACCCGGGACAGCCGCTCTGGGGCCAACGTCCTGACTTTC
>-|TRBV6-5|TRBJ2-5|once
CASSYSVFRGQETQYF
TGTGCCAGCAGTTACTCCGTGTTCCGGGGCCAAGAGACCCAGTACTTC
>-|TRBV6-6|TRBJ1-5|-
CASSYFTRGHQPQHF
TGTGCCAGCAGTTACTTTACACGAGGGCACCAGCCCCAGCATTTT
>-|TRBV4-1|TRBJ2-7|-
CASSQDPSGETGEQYF
TGCGCCAGCAGCCAAGATCCCTCGGGGGAGACCGGCGAGCAGTACTTC
>TRBD2|TRBV5-1|TRBJ2-1|few
CASSFSGGNNEQFF
TGCGCCAGCAGCTTCAGCGGGGGAAACAATGAGCAGTTCTTC
>-|TRBV11-3|TRBJ2-2|-
CASSSVSGELFF
TGTGCCAGCAGCTCTGTTTCCGGGGAGCTGTTTTTT
>-|TRBV4-2|TRBJ1-1|-
CASSSAGDTEAFF
TGTGCCAGCAGCTCCGCAGGGGACACTGAAGCTTTCTTT
>-|TRBV29-1|TRBJ1-2|-
CSVDAGGLYGYTF
TGCAGCGTTGACGCCGGAGGACTTTATGGCTACACCTTC
>-|TRBV21-1|TRBJ2-3|few
CASSKTLRASGVGDTQYF
TGTGCCAGCAGCAAGACCCTTCGGGCTAGCGGGGTAGGAGATACGCAGTATTTT
>TRBD1|TRBV5-1|TRBJ1-3|-
CASSPTGEGNTIYF
TGCGCCAGCAGCCCGACAGGGGAGGGAAACACCATATATTTT
>TRBD1|TRBV5-8|TRBJ2-7|few
CASSLWTGAKGYEQYF
TGTGCCAGCAGCTTGTGGACAGGAGCGAAGGGGTACGAGCAGTACTTC
>-|TRBV7-9|TRBJ1-1|few
CASSSRRENTEAFF
TGTGCCAGCAGCTCCCGTCGAGAGAACACTGAAGCTTTCTTT
>TRBD1|TRBV5-6|TRBJ2-7|-
CASSLDRAYEQYF
TGTGCCAGCAGCCTAGACAGGGCCTACGAGCAGTACTTC
>TRBD1|TRBV7-9|TRBJ2-7|-
CASSPPDRVHEQYF
TGTGCCAGCAGCCCCCCGGACAGGGTCCACGAGCAGTACTTC
>TRBD1|TRBV11-3|TRBJ1-3|-
CASSTGTGSPGNTIYF
TGTGCCAGCAGCACCGGGACAGGTTCTCCTGGAAACACCATATATTTT
>TRBD1|TRBV6-5|TRBJ1-5|-
CASRLQGSSNQPQHF
TGTGCCAGCAGACTACAGGGGAGTAGCAATCAGCCCCAGCATTTT